Below are 8 T cell receptor beta chains sequenced from a single sample in a study of blood T cell repertoires in COVID-19. The protocol was immunoSEQ multiplex PCR, while the TCRdb copy is restricted to in-frame clones and leaves out a portion. The sample has some 69,000 clones, roughly nine tenths seen once. Sequenced material: peripheral blood. These receptors came from a woman between 50 and 59 years old with active COVID-19.

CDR3 amino acids: CASGPGGAINTEAFF. The CDR3 DNA is TGCGCCAGCGGCCCAGGGGGCGCGATTAACACTGAAGCTTTCTTT. The chain uses TRBV5-1 and TRBJ1-1; 8 bases fit TRBD1. Germline V CDR1 and CDR2: SGHRS, YFSETQ. The junction had 10 bases not matched to a gene; V was cut back by 7 bases and J by 2 bases. The CDR3 totals 15 residues.

On this clone itself: Other DNA sequences in this specimen translate into the identical CDR3. V is TRBV11-2 and J is TRBJ1-4; 7 nucleotides agree with TRBD1. Unmatched junction bases numbered 10, after V lost 5 bases and J lost 1 base. The CDR3 is made up of 17 amino acids. Germline loops: CDR1 SGHAT, CDR2 FQNNGV. In DNA form, the CDR3 reads TGTGCCAGCAGCCTCCTTAGGGGGCAAGGAACTAATGAAAAACTGTTTTTT. This sequence encodes CASSLLRGQGTNEKLFF.

This clone appeared once. The V call is TRBV5-4, the J call TRBJ2-7, with TRBD2 as a possible D gene (7 bases). V lost 4 bases and J lost 4, with 21 bases in between. This CDR3 has 16 residues. Germline V CDR1 and CDR2: SGHNT, YYREEE (reference sequence). The chain's CDR3 is CASSPNTGGASYEQYF. CDR3 nucleotides: TGTGCCAGCAGCCCGAATACGGGGGGCGCTTCTTACGAGCAGTACTTC.

The V call is TRBV28, the J call TRBJ1-2; D remains ambiguous. In germline, CDR1 is MDHEN, CDR2 SYDVKM. This CDR3 comprises 15 residues. Trimming left V 2 bases short and J 0 bases short, with 10 bases between. The CDR3 region is CASSLLEVTNYGYTF. The CDR3 DNA reads TGTGCCAGCAGTTTACTGGAGGTCACTAACTATGGCTACACCTTC.

The rearrangement uses TRBV19 and TRBJ2-1; 8 bases align to TRBD1. This CDR3 contains 19 residues. V dropped 3 bases and J dropped 2; count of bases not matched to a gene: 15. Germline CDR1 LNHDA, CDR2 SQIVND (reference sequence). The CDR3 nucleotides read TGTGCCAGTAGTATGACCCCCATTTTCCGGACAGGGACCTACAATGAGCAGTTCTTC. This translates into CASSMTPIFRTGTYNEQFF.

The chain carries TRBV7-9 and TRBJ1-5; 7 nucleotides align to TRBD1. The germline V gene encodes CDR1 SEHNR and CDR2 FQNEAQ (reference sequence). With 5 bases clipped from V and 1 base from J, the junction kept 2 bases outside the gene matches. The CDR3 totals 14 residues. This chain's CDR3 is CASSQGGSNQPQHF. DNA for the CDR3: TGTGCCAGCAGCCAGGGGGGAAGCAATCAGCCCCAGCATTTT.

Only one count was recorded for this clone. The chain has TRBV6-5 and TRBJ2-2; 10 bases line up with TRBD2. The CDR3 is made up of 15 amino acids. V gave up 6 bases and J gave up 0 bases; unmatched junction bases: 1. Germline V CDR1 and CDR2: MNHEY, SVGAGI. The CDR3 reads CASRLAGTNTGELFF. In nucleotides, the CDR3 is TGTGCCAGCAGACTAGCGGGAACGAACACCGGGGAGCTGTTTTTT.

This chain joins TRBV19 and TRBJ1-5; maybe TRBD1 (6 bases). Germline lookup yields CDR1 LNHDA and CDR2 SQIVND (reference sequence). V was clipped by 8 bases and J by 7 bases, with 15 bases between them. The CDR3 totals 13 residues. CDR3 DNA: TGTGCCAGTCGACAGGATTTCTTGCAGCCCCAGCATTTT. Amino acid sequence: CASRQDFLQPQHF.